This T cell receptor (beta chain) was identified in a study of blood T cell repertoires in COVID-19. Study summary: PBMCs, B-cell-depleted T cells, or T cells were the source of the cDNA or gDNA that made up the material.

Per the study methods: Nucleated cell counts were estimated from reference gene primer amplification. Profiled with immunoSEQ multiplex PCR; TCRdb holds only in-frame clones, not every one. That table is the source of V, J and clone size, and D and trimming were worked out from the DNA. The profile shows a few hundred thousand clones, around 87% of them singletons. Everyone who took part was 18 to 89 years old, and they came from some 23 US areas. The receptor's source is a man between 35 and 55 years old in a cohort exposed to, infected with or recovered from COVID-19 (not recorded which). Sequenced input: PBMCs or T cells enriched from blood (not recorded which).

The CDR3 region is CASSLWPGKPQHF. For the CDR3, the DNA is TGTGCCAGCAGCTTGTGGCCAGGAAAGCCCCAGCATTTT. This chain joins TRBV5-6 and TRBJ1-5, with D hard to call. This CDR3 region has 13 residues. Looked up from germline, CDR1 is SGHDT and CDR2 is YYEEEE. Trimming removed 1 base at V and 8 bases at J, with 10 bases between. The variable domain in full, with the rest retrieved from reference TRBV5-6 and TRBJ1-5, is DAGVTQSPTHLIKTRGQQVTLRCSPKSGHDTVSWYQQALGQGPQFIFQYYEEEERQRGNFPDRFSGHQFPNYSSELNVNALLLGDSALYLCASSLWPGKPQHFGDGTRLSIL.